These T cell receptor beta chains were read from a single sample in a study of lymphopenia after photon versus proton radiotherapy. The method was immunoSEQ multiplex PCR; TCRdb's version includes in-frame clones alone and lacks a portion of them. The sample contains approximately 30,000 clones, over 80% of which appear only once. The sample in question was peripheral blood, obtained from a patient treated with photon-based radiotherapy. The source is a woman in her forties or fifties with pancreatic cancer. CDR3s include the opening cysteine and the closing phenylalanine or tryptophan. The D gene is left open where the match is weak. The size entry is marked missing in some rows and otherwise reads once, few, many or a size class.

V	J	D	size	CDR3	DNA
TRBV19	TRBJ1-4	.	.	CASRTTGITNEKLFF	TGTGCCAGTAGGACTACAGGGATCACTAATGAAAAACTGTTTTTT
TRBV4-1	TRBJ2-7	.	few	CASGGGRRGSYEQYF	TGCGCCAGCGGGGGGGGCCGCAGGGGGTCCTACGAGCAGTACTTC
TRBV15	TRBJ1-4	.	few	CATSRRSRATNEKLFF	TGTGCCACCAGCAGAAGGTCCCGAGCAACTAATGAAAAACTGTTTTTT
TRBV9	TRBJ2-2	.	.	CASSLGSNTGELFF	TGTGCCAGCAGCCTGGGATCTAACACCGGGGAGCTGTTTTTT
TRBV7-8	TRBJ2-3	.	.	CASRGGDTSTDTQYF	TGTGCCAGCAGGGGGGGGGACACTAGCACAGATACGCAGTATTTT
TRBV7-9	TRBJ2-7	TRBD1	.	CASSGTGGGEQYF	TGTGCCAGCAGCGGAACAGGGGGAGGCGAGCAGTACTTC
TRBV5-4	TRBJ2-7	TRBD1	.	CASSSRQGHEQYF	TGTGCCAGCAGCTCACGACAGGGCCACGAGCAGTACTTC
TRBV19	TRBJ2-2	.	.	CASSTHRVPTRGNTGELFF	TGTGCCAGTAGTACCCACCGGGTCCCCACCAGAGGGAACACCGGGGAGCTGTTTTTT
TRBV18	TRBJ2-3	.	few	CASSPLKFYSTDTQYF	TGTGCCAGCTCACCCCTAAAGTTTTATAGCACAGATACGCAGTATTTT
TRBV29-1	TRBJ1-2	.	.	CSVDDSGLNYGYTF	TGCAGCGTTGATGATTCAGGCCTTAACTATGGCTACACCTTC
TRBV9	TRBJ1-1	.	.	CASSVAEEKFDTEAFF	TGTGCCAGCAGCGTAGCAGAGGAGAAGTTTGACACTGAAGCTTTCTTT
TRBV7-9	TRBJ2-2	.	.	CASSLGANTGELFF	TGTGCCAGCAGCTTAGGGGCCAACACCGGGGAGCTGTTTTTT
TRBV14	TRBJ1-1	.	once	CASSPIFAEAFF	TGTGCCAGCAGCCCCATTTTTGCTGAAGCTTTCTTT
TRBV6-5	TRBJ2-7	TRBD2	.	CASESGSGPYEQYF	TGTGCCAGCGAGAGCGGGAGCGGGCCCTACGAGCAGTACTTC
TRBV29-1	TRBJ2-1	TRBD1	.	CSVDGRPLGTDEQFF	TGCAGCGTCGACGGACGACCATTGGGGACAGATGAGCAGTTCTTC
TRBV9	TRBJ2-3	.	.	CASSPTLGSTDTQYF	TGTGCCAGCAGCCCAACACTAGGTAGCACAGATACGCAGTATTTT
TRBV7-9	TRBJ2-2	TRBD2	.	CASSFPGLAGGGTGELFF	TGTGCCAGCAGCTTCCCGGGACTAGCGGGAGGAGGTACCGGGGAGCTGTTTTTT
TRBV10-3	TRBJ2-1	TRBD1	.	CAISEPDRGDNEQFF	TGTGCCATCAGTGAGCCGGACAGGGGGGACAATGAGCAGTTCTTC
TRBV2	TRBJ2-1	.	once	CASSENPNYNEQFF	TGTGCCAGCAGTGAAAATCCCAACTACAATGAGCAGTTCTTC
TRBV5-1	TRBJ2-7	TRBD1	.	CASRSPGQGRYEQYF	TGCGCCAGCAGGAGCCCGGGACAGGGGAGATACGAGCAGTACTTC
TRBV2	TRBJ1-2	TRBD1	.	CASSEDRGNYGYTF	TGTGCCAGCAGTGAGGACAGGGGTAACTATGGCTACACCTTC
TRBV5-5	TRBJ2-5	.	once	CASSLVQDAQETQYF	TGTGCCAGCAGCTTGGTGCAGGACGCCCAAGAGACCCAGTACTTC
TRBV29-1	TRBJ1-1	TRBD1	.	CSVGQGALMNTEAFF	TGCAGCGTGGGACAGGGGGCACTCATGAACACTGAAGCTTTCTTT
TRBV6-4	TRBJ2-5	.	.	CAGGRRDQYF	TGTGCCGGGGGCCGCCGTGACCAGTACTTC